The 21 T cell receptor beta chains presented below share a single source sample, sequenced in a study of blood T cell repertoires in COVID-19 (dated by TCRdb to 2019 to 2021). Receptor amplification or capture employed the immunoSEQ multiplex PCR assay. Imported from immuneACCESS, the table was reduced by TCRdb to in-frame sequences with V and J called. These copies leave out some clones; in studies compared against another copy, an unresolved V gene accounts for under half, and the cause of the remainder is not known. This sample gives about 100,000 clones in total; more than 70% of them show up just once. Roughly 4% of the sample goes to the ten largest clones. Sequencing was performed on peripheral blood. These receptors were obtained from a man in his 70s with acute or convalescent COVID-19.

The V and J genes are TRBV7-2 and TRBJ1-5; 7 nucleotides line up with TRBD1. V lost 5 bases to trimming and J lost 6 bases; unmatched junction nucleotides: 4. Germline V gene sequence: CDR1 SGHTA, CDR2 FQGNSA. There are 13 residues in the CDR3. CDR3 coding DNA: TGTGCCAGCAGCACAGGGGTTCGTCAGCCCCAGCATTTT. It yields the protein CASSTGVRQPQHF.

J is TRBJ2-2 and V is TRBV11-2; 13 bases line up with TRBD2. Germline lookup yields CDR1 SGHAT and CDR2 FQNNGV. This CDR3 is 18 amino acids long. Unmatched junction bases numbered 7, after V lost 4 bases and J lost 2 bases. The CDR3 sequence is CASSSRTSGGQNTGELFF. CDR3 nucleotide sequence: TGTGCCAGCAGCTCCCGGACTAGCGGGGGACAAAACACCGGGGAGCTGTTTTTT.

There are a few counts of this clone. The gene calls are TRBV4-2 and TRBJ2-7, with D maybe TRBD2 (5 bases). V was trimmed by 0 bases and J by 3 bases, leaving 9 bases between them. The V gene's germline CDR1 is LGHNA and CDR2 YNFKEQ. This CDR3 has 14 amino acids. CDR3 nucleotides: TGTGCCAGCAGCCAAGATGAGCGGAACTACGAGCAGTACTTC. It codes for CASSQDERNYEQYF.

The chain couples TRBV6-5 to TRBJ1-1; D might be TRBD1 (6 bases). V lost 0 bases, J lost 3 bases, and 8 bases lay in between. This CDR3 spans 14 amino acids. Per germline, CDR1 MNHEY and CDR2 SVGAGI. CDR3 residues: CASSYSGGYTEAFF. CDR3 nucleotide sequence: TGTGCCAGCAGTTACTCAGGGGGATACACTGAAGCTTTCTTT.

As concerns this clone: Compared with germline, one end of the junction differs, possibly owing to a read error. The same CDR3 also results from other DNA sequences found in this sample. The chain uses TRBV6-2 or TRBV6-3 and TRBJ1-6; D perhaps matches TRBD1 (5 bases). The length of the CDR3 is 15 residues. CDR1 and CDR2 from the germline V gene are MNHEY and SVGEGT. CDR3 residues: CASSYGGGKDSPLHF. The CDR3 DNA is TGTGCCAGTAGTTACGGGGGGGGGAAGGATTCACCCCTCCACTTT.

The gene calls are TRBV4-1 and TRBJ1-3, with D uncertain. This CDR3 comprises 16 residues. Germline CDR1 and CDR2: MGHRA and YSYEKL. V lost 3 bases and J lost 0, with 12 bases in between. CDR3 loop: CASSQRYELSGNTIYF. The CDR3 region has the DNA TGCGCCAGCAGCCAGAGGTATGAGCTCTCTGGAAACACCATATATTTT.

The chain recombines TRBV5-1 with TRBJ2-5, with 7 bases lining up with TRBD2. V trimming: 2 bases; J trimming: 6 bases; junction bases outside the gene matches: 4. The length of the CDR3 is 13 residues. CDR1 is SGHRS, CDR2 YFSETQ, per germline. The CDR3 here is CASSFGGGKTQYF. The CDR3 DNA reads as TGCGCCAGCAGCTTCGGCGGGGGAAAGACCCAGTACTTC. Filled out from reference TRBV5-1 and TRBJ2-5, the complete variable domain reads KAGVTQTPRYLIKTRGQQVTLSCSPISGHRSVSWYQQTPGQGLQFLFEYFSETQRNKGNFPGRFSGRQFSNSRSEMNVSTLELGDSALYLCASSFGGGKTQYFGPGTRLLVL.

This clone was observed a few times. The chain links TRBV7-9 to TRBJ1-5; no definite D call. Per the germline V gene, CDR1 is SEHNR and CDR2 is FQNEAQ (reference sequence). The CDR3 spans 14 residues. V shed 4 bases and J shed 2 bases, with 9 bases lying between them. The CDR3 loop is CASSSTVGNQPQHF. CDR3 nucleotide sequence: TGTGCCAGCAGCTCTACAGTGGGCAATCAGCCCCAGCATTTT.

Of note for this clone: This may arise from a read error, as a much more abundant clone is one base away. The chain employs TRBV2 and TRBJ1-2, with D unclear. Trimming took off 3 bases at V and 4 bases at J, with 9 bases between the two ends. This CDR3 contains 13 residues. The germline CDR1 and CDR2 sequences are SNHLY and FYNNEI. CDR3 amino acids: CASSDYQSYGYTF. Here the CDR3 DNA reads TGTGCCAGCAGTGATTACCAGTCCTATGGCTACACCTTC.

J is TRBJ2-7 and V is TRBV19; TRBD2 matches at 10 bases. Trimming cost V 1 base and J 0 bases; bases outside gene matches: 0. This CDR3 region has 15 residues. Germline-derived CDR1 and CDR2 are LNHDA and SQIVND (reference sequence). In nucleotides, the CDR3 is TGTGCCAGTAGTATAGTAGCGGGGGGCTCCTACGAGCAGTACTTC. It translates to CASSIVAGGSYEQYF. Together with reference TRBV19 and TRBJ2-7, the CDR3 gives the full variable domain: DGGITQSPKYLFRKEGQNVTLSCEQNLNHDAMYWYRQDPGQGLRLIYYSQIVNDFQKGDIAEGYSVSREKKESFPLTVTSAQKNPTAFYLCASSIVAGGSYEQYFGPGTRLTVT.

V and J are TRBV25-1 and TRBJ1-2; D unresolved. Between the trimmed V and J ends, which lost 2 bases and 7 bases, there was a span of 17 bases. Germline loops: CDR1 MGHDK, CDR2 SYGVNS. This CDR3 is 15 amino acids long. Written as DNA, the CDR3 is TGTGCCAGCAGTGAAAATGAGGCCCCGGATGGTGGCTACACCTTC. It is translated as CASSENEAPDGGYTF.

The rearrangement links TRBV6-1 to TRBJ2-1, with 8 bases lining up with TRBD1. CDR1 is MNHNS, CDR2 SASEGT, per germline. The ends lost 0 bases at V and 5 bases at J; junction bases unmatched: 3. The CDR3 contains 15 residues. The chain's CDR3 is CASSEAGTGHNEQFF. Here the CDR3 DNA reads TGTGCCAGCAGTGAAGCCGGGACAGGTCACAATGAGCAGTTCTTC.

The chain combines TRBV5-4 with TRBJ2-7, with 11 bases aligning to TRBD1. The CDR3 length is 14 residues. V dropped 7 bases and J dropped 6; count of bases not matched to a gene: 9. The V gene's germline CDR1 is SGHNT and CDR2 YYREEE (reference sequence). The CDR3 bases are TGTGCCAGCGGAGATTGGACAGGGGGCCCCGAGCAGTACTTC. It specifies CASGDWTGGPEQYF. The complete variable domain, with remaining parts taken from reference TRBV5-4 and TRBJ2-7, reads ETGVTQSPTHLIKTRGQQVTLRCSSQSGHNTVSWYQQALGQGPQFIFQYYREEENGRGNFPPRFSGLQFPNYSSELNVNALELDDSALYLCASGDWTGGPEQYFGPGTRLTVT.

The CDR3 sequence: CASSYDSYNSPLHF. In DNA, the CDR3 is TGTGCCAGCAGTTATGACAGTTATAATTCACCCCTCCACTTT. The chain links TRBV9 to TRBJ1-6, with a tentative D call TRBD1 (5 bases). Germline CDR1 and CDR2: SGDLS and YYNGEE. The CDR3 contains 14 residues. The V gene lost 5 bases and the J gene lost 4 bases, with 10 bases spanning the gap.

The chain has TRBV6-2 or TRBV6-3 and TRBJ1-6, with TRBD1 matching over 7 bases. After removal of 6 bases from V and 7 bases from J, the junction contained 21 bases not matched to a gene. The CDR3 is 19 amino acids. Per the germline V gene, CDR1 is MNHEY and CDR2 is SVGEGT. The CDR3, as DNA: TGTGCCAGCAGCCCTACAGGGGCTCGCCTCGCGGGTTACAATTCACCCCTCCACTTT. Amino acids: CASSPTGARLAGYNSPLHF.

This clone was observed a few times. The CDR3 spells CASRQRQGGQPQHF. The CDR3 coding sequence is TGTGCCAGCAGACAAAGACAGGGTGGGCAGCCCCAGCATTTT. The rearrangement links TRBV2 to TRBJ1-5, with 7 bases fitting TRBD1. Germline V lookup: CDR1 SNHLY, CDR2 FYNNEI. The junction had 9 bases not matched to a gene; V was cut back by 6 bases and J by 7 bases. The CDR3 contains 14 residues.

The chain is built from TRBV5-1 and TRBJ1-5; 7 nucleotides line up with TRBD1. Per the germline V gene, CDR1 is SGHRS and CDR2 is YFSETQ. The CDR3 extends over 15 amino acids. Losses at the gene ends were 1 base for V and 2 bases for J; bases not matched to a gene: 3. This CDR3 is CASSLTGEGNQPQHF. CDR3 sequence (DNA): TGCGCCAGCAGCTTGACAGGGGAGGGCAATCAGCCCCAGCATTTT.

The genes are TRBV7-9 and TRBJ1-2; D is perhaps TRBD1 (5 bases). This CDR3 region has 15 residues. V was cut by 0 bases and J by 4 bases, with 12 bases left in between. Germline V gene lookup returns CDR1 SEHNR and CDR2 FQNEAQ (reference sequence). The CDR3 reads CASSLAGQPSYGYTF. CDR3 bases: TGTGCCAGCAGCTTAGCCGGACAACCCTCCTATGGCTACACCTTC.

The rearrangement links TRBV2 to TRBJ1-1, with TRBD1 identical over 8 bases. This CDR3 contains 17 residues. Looked up from germline, CDR1 is SNHLY and CDR2 is FYNNEI. Trimming removed 6 bases from V and 4 bases from J; junction bases left unmatched: 16. Here the CDR3 DNA reads TGTGCCAGCAGATTAGGGATGACAGGGGCCCTTGGCACTGAAGCTTTCTTT. This codes for CASRLGMTGALGTEAFF.

V gene TRBV7-3 combines with J gene TRBJ2-1, with D unclear. Trimming removed 5 bases at V and 8 bases at J, with 10 bases between. CDR1 is SGHTA, CDR2 FQGTGA, per germline. The CDR3 contains 12 residues. The CDR3 spells CASSLESDEQFF. The CDR3 coding sequence is TGTGCCAGCAGCCTAGAGAGCGATGAGCAGTTCTTC.

The chain recombines TRBV5-1 with TRBJ2-3; D is unresolved. The CDR3 is 13 amino acids. Germline V gives CDR1 SGHRS, CDR2 YFSETQ. The V end was cut by 6 bases, the J end by 2 bases, with 10 bases between. CDR3 nucleotides: TGCGCCAGCACGTCCCAGGTCACAGATACGCAGTATTTT. Its translation: CASTSQVTDTQYF.